One sample yielded the 15 T cell receptor beta chains listed below, sequenced in a study of blood T cell repertoires in COVID-19. TCRdb's copy holds only in-frame clones and misses some; the assay was immunoSEQ multiplex PCR. There are approximately 70,000 clones in the sample; 88% occur only once, and around 1.3% lies in the top ten. The specimen was peripheral blood. The receptors stem from a woman aged 55-75 years with acute or convalescent COVID-19.

This chain connects TRBV9 to TRBJ2-2, with TRBD1 matching over 7 bases. Germline V gene lookup returns CDR1 SGDLS and CDR2 YYNGEE. This CDR3 spans 16 amino acids. The junction had 11 bases not matched to a gene; V was cut back by 3 bases and J by 6 bases. CDR3 in amino acids: CASSAGGIFSPGELFF. The CDR3 DNA reads as TGTGCCAGCAGCGCAGGGGGAATTTTTTCCCCCGGGGAGCTGTTTTTT.

The CDR3 region is CSAYYRQGEETQYF. The CDR3 region has the DNA TGCAGCGCATATTACAGACAGGGGGAAGAGACCCAGTACTTC. The gene calls are TRBV29-1 and TRBJ2-5, with 9 bases that match TRBD1. Germline CDR1 is SQVTM and CDR2 is ANQGSEA. Losses at the gene ends were 7 bases for V and 3 bases for J; bases not matched to a gene: 9. The CDR3 contains 14 residues. Together with reference TRBV29-1 and TRBJ2-5, the CDR3 gives the full variable domain: SAVISQKPSRDICQRGTSLTIQCQVDSQVTMMFWYRQQPGQSLTLIATANQGSEATYESGFVIDKFPISRPNLTFSTLTVSNMSPEDSSIYLCSAYYRQGEETQYFGPGTRLLVL.

This chain links TRBV19 with TRBJ2-1; TRBD2 aligns across 12 bases. Germline V gene sequence: CDR1 LNHDA, CDR2 SQIVND (reference sequence). Losses at the gene ends were 4 bases for V and 9 bases for J; bases not matched to a gene: 4. The CDR3 sequence is 14 residues long. In nucleotides, the CDR3 is TGTGCCAGTAGTAGACTAGCGGGGGACTTTGAGCAGTTCTTC. Amino acid sequence: CASSRLAGDFEQFF.

This clone appeared once. The chain is built from TRBV3-1 (or the pseudogene TRBV3-2) and TRBJ2-3; D ambiguous. There are 15 residues in the CDR3. Trimming left V 0 bases short and J 5 bases short, with 12 bases between. From germline, CDR1 is LGHDT and CDR2 YNNKEL (reference sequence). The chain's CDR3 is CASSQDAPLGDTQYF. For the CDR3, the DNA is TGTGCCAGCAGCCAAGATGCTCCCCTAGGAGATACGCAGTATTTT.

This clone has only one observation. The chain recombines TRBV29-1 with TRBJ1-3, with TRBD1 matching 10 bases. J gave up 0 bases and V 7 bases, and 6 bases lay outside the gene matches. The CDR3 extends over 15 amino acids. Germline-derived CDR1 and CDR2 are SQVTM and ANQGSEA. The CDR3: CSARTGGLSGNTIYF. The DNA for the CDR3 is TGCAGCGCACGGACAGGGGGGCTCTCTGGAAACACCATATATTTT.

The CDR3, as DNA: TGTGCCAGCAGGGGAGGGGCCACAGATACGCAGTATTTT. Translation: CASRGGATDTQYF. The chain couples TRBV9 to TRBJ2-3, with 7 bases identical to TRBD2. The V gene end was trimmed by 5 bases and the J gene end by 2 bases; junction bases not matched to a gene: 2. Germline V lookup: CDR1 SGDLS, CDR2 YYNGEE. This CDR3 spans 13 amino acids.

The V call is TRBV4-1, the J call TRBJ2-6; D is undetermined. The CDR3 is 15 amino acids. The ends were cut back, 0 bases at V and 0 bases at J, with 3 bases in the middle. Germline CDR1 reads MGHRA; CDR2 reads YSYEKL. Written as DNA, the CDR3 is TGCGCCAGCAGCCAAGACAGCTCTGGGGCCAACGTCCTGACTTTC. It yields the protein CASSQDSSGANVLTF.

The chain uses TRBV28 and TRBJ2-1, with a possible D match to TRBD1 (5 bases). CDR1 and CDR2 from the germline V gene are MDHEN and SYDVKM. The ends were cut back, 6 bases at V and 5 bases at J, with 14 bases in the middle. This CDR3 contains 14 residues. CDR3 in amino acids: CASRWGRVNNEQFF. The CDR3 nucleotides are TGTGCCAGCAGGTGGGGCAGGGTGAACAATGAGCAGTTCTTC.

The chain joins TRBV15 to TRBJ1-4, with D unresolved. Trimming took off 0 bases at V and 0 bases at J, with 11 bases between the two ends. The CDR3 is made up of 17 amino acids. Germline V lookup: CDR1 LNHNV, CDR2 YYDKDF (reference sequence). CDR3 residues: CATSRDLRVATNEKLFF. The DNA of the CDR3 is TGTGCCACCAGCAGAGATCTACGCGTTGCAACTAATGAAAAACTGTTTTTT.

This chain uses TRBV28 with TRBJ2-1; D possibly corresponds to TRBD2 (6 bases). Germline V CDR1 and CDR2: MDHEN, SYDVKM. This CDR3 has 13 residues. Between the trimmed V and J ends, which lost 5 bases and 6 bases, there was a span of 11 bases. CDR3 bases: TGTGCCAGCAGTATGGGACTTCCCAATGAGCAGTTCTTC. Translation gives CASSMGLPNEQFF.

The V gene is TRBV27, the J gene TRBJ2-3; D might be TRBD1 (5 bases). The V gene's germline CDR1 is MNHEY and CDR2 SMNVEV (reference sequence). Trimming stripped 0 bases from V and 4 bases from J, with 11 bases between. The CDR3 runs to 15 residues. The CDR3 DNA is TGTGCCAGCAGTTTATCTGCAGGGTCAGCAGATACGCAGTATTTT. It encodes CASSLSAGSADTQYF.

For this clone: A junction end diverges from the germline sequence, so it may reflect a read error. The V and J genes are TRBV7-3 and TRBJ1-1; D not certain. Germline CDR1 is SGHTA and CDR2 is FQGTGA. The CDR3 runs to 13 residues. CDR3 residues: CASSVTSSTEAFF. The CDR3, as DNA: TGTGCCAGCAGCGTAACATCGTCCACTGAAGCTTTCTTT.

CDR3 nucleotides: TGTGCCAGCAGTTTCCAGGGAGGGTGGGGAGAAAAACTGTTTTTT. It yields the protein CASSFQGGWGEKLFF. The chain couples TRBV28 to TRBJ1-4, with a weak D call TRBD1 (5 bases). Germline assignment: CDR1 MDHEN and CDR2 SYDVKM. The CDR3 is 15 amino acids. Trimming stripped 3 bases from V and 8 bases from J, with 16 bases between.

The chain employs TRBV11-1 and TRBJ2-7, with 10 nucleotides matching TRBD1. CDR3 length equals 14 residues. Looked up from germline, CDR1 is SGHAT and CDR2 is FQDESV (reference sequence). J gave up 2 bases and V 4 bases, and 2 bases lay outside the gene matches. The CDR3 DNA reads as TGTGCCAGCAGCTGGACAGGGGGGGCCTACGAGCAGTACGTC. Amino acids: CASSWTGGAYEQYV.

The rearrangement links TRBV6-5 to TRBJ1-2, with TRBD1 as a possible D gene (6 bases). Germline V CDR1 and CDR2: MNHEY, SVGAGI. The CDR3 runs 13 residues. V was clipped by 6 bases and J by 0 bases, with 8 bases between them. DNA of the CDR3: TGTGCCAGCAGAACAGGGTCTAACTATGGCTACACCTTC. This sequence encodes CASRTGSNYGYTF.